This TCR beta chain is from a study of T cell responses to AZD1222 COVID-19 vaccine. Whole-study findings and limits: Only a handful of AZD1222 recipients tested seropositive at baseline.

Sequencing was performed with immunoSEQ multiplex PCR; in TCRdb, only in-frame clones are kept and a portion is missing. The data contain about 56,000 clones, 80% to 90% of them singletons. For this clone: Its antigen remains unknown.

Trimming shortened V by 0 bases and J by 3 bases, and 8 bases separated the two germline ends. Germline CDR1 reads LNHNV; CDR2 reads YYDKDF (reference sequence). The length of the CDR3 is 14 residues. This clonotype was obtained from an adult in good health. The gene calls are TRBV15 and TRBJ2-5; no firm D call. The material sequenced was peripheral blood, taken on day 0 of AZD1222 vaccination. The CDR3 protein is CATSRDVRKETQYF. CDR3 nucleotides: TGTGCCACCAGCAGAGATGTGCGGAAAGAGACCCAGTACTTC.